The 25 T cell receptor beta chains reported below all come from one sample, sequenced in a study of T cells in Graves' hyperthyroidism and ophthalmopathy. RNA transcripts provided the source from which TCR beta CDR3 regions were amplified. Initially, a first-round RT-PCR of the TCR CDR3 employed the HTBI primer set. TCRdb independently ran MiXCR on the multiplex PCR reads; one entry per CDR3 protein. Seen here are some 350,000 distinct CDR3 sequences, about a fifth observed once, and the top ten hold 3% to 4%. Specimen: blood. Every receptor here comes from a woman aged 18-29 years with Graves' hyperthyroidism.

On this clonotype itself: One end of the junction is discordant with germline, which a read error may explain. The J gene is TRBJ1-1, the V gene TRBV11-2; D call uncertain. From germline, CDR1 is SGHAT and CDR2 FQNNGV. The CDR3 loop spans 12 amino acids. The CDR3 loop is CASSLGSTEACF. DNA for the CDR3: TGTGCCAGCAGCTTAGGTAGCACTGAAGCTTGCTTT.

This clonotype has a handful of counts. This chain joins TRBV11-1 and TRBJ1-5; no clear D. Germline V gene lookup returns CDR1 SGHAT and CDR2 FQDESV (reference sequence). CDR3 length: 18 amino acids. Deletions cut 0 bases from V and 5 bases from J, with 20 bases between. The CDR3 DNA follows: TGTGCCAGCAGCTTAGCAAATAGATCGGCAGGTTGGGATCAGCCCCAGCATTTT. Translating it yields CASSLANRSAGWDQPQHF.

This clonotype was recorded at least ten times. This chain links TRBV28 with TRBJ1-2; D might be TRBD1 (6 bases). Trimming took 3 bases from V and 4 from J, leaving 12 bases between them. Germline CDR1 and CDR2: MDHEN and SYDVKM. The CDR3 is 14 amino acids. CDR3 in amino acids: CASSLGRGFYGYTF. CDR3 bases: TGTGCCAGCAGTTTGGGAAGGGGGTTCTATGGCTACACCTTC.

This clonotype has ten or more counts. CDR3 protein: CASRAAQGSKSYEQYF. The DNA for the CDR3 is TGTGCCAGCAGAGCCGCACAGGGGTCAAAGAGCTACGAGCAGTACTTC. J is TRBJ2-7 and V is TRBV2; TRBD1 matches at 7 bases. Germline V gives CDR1 SNHLY, CDR2 FYNNEI. The V gene end was trimmed by 6 bases and the J gene end by 3 bases; junction bases not matched to a gene: 14. CDR3 length: 16 residues.

Only a few counts were recorded for this clonotype. The chain links TRBV6-5 to TRBJ1-2; possible D gene TRBD1, 6 bases. The CDR3 sequence is 15 residues long. The V and J ends lost 10 bases and 5 bases respectively, with 23 bases between them. In germline, CDR1 is MNHEY, CDR2 SVGAGI. CDR3 residues: CATLRGAAAQYGYTF. Written as DNA, the CDR3 is TGTGCCACGTTAAGGGGGGCGGCGGCCCAATATGGCTACACCTTC.

This clonotype showed up many times. V usage is TRBV7-9 and J usage is TRBJ2-6, with D unresolved. V shed 2 bases and J shed 2 bases, with 4 bases lying between them. This CDR3 is 14 amino acids long. CDR1 and CDR2 from the germline V gene are SEHNR and FQNEAQ (reference sequence). The CDR3 protein is CASSLTTGANVLTF. For the CDR3, the DNA is TGTGCCAGCAGCTTAACGACTGGGGCCAACGTCCTGACTTTC.

This clonotype was seen only once. A read error may be the cause here, since a much bigger clone is one base away. DNA for the CDR3: TGTGCCAGCTGCTCCACGGTAGGGGCGCGTGGAAACACCATATATTTT. Its protein product is CASCSTVGARGNTIYF. V is TRBV5-4 and J is TRBJ1-3; a possible D gene is TRBD1 (5 bases). There are 16 residues in the CDR3. Looked up from germline, CDR1 is SGHNT and CDR2 is YYREEE (reference sequence). V lost 7 bases to trimming and J lost 3 bases, with 20 bases between them. Complete variable domain (other parts from reference TRBV5-4 and TRBJ1-3): ETGVTQSPTHLIKTRGQQVTLRCSSQSGHNTVSWYQQALGQGPQFIFQYYREEENGRGNFPPRFSGLQFPNYSSELNVNALELDDSALYLCASCSTVGARGNTIYFGEGSWLTVV.

CDR3 DNA: TGTGCCAGCACCTTGCGGGGTCGGCGAAACACCATATATTTT. Its protein is CASTLRGRRNTIYF. This chain links TRBV27 with TRBJ1-3; D is unresolved. Trimming shortened V by 7 bases and J by 5 bases, and 15 bases separated the two germline ends. Germline V CDR1 and CDR2: MNHEY, SMNVEV (reference sequence). The CDR3 covers 14 residues.

This clonotype occurred many times. V gene TRBV7-2 combines with J gene TRBJ2-7; weak D call: TRBD2 (5 bases). In germline, CDR1 is SGHTA, CDR2 FQGNSA. Trimming took 3 bases from V and 0 from J, leaving 12 bases between them. The CDR3 runs to 15 residues. The CDR3 spells CASSFTAGNSYEQYF. CDR3 DNA: TGTGCCAGCAGCTTTACGGCGGGTAACTCCTACGAGCAGTACTTC.

The table lists this clonotype with a few counts. The gene calls are TRBV5-1 and TRBJ2-2, with no clear D. Per germline, CDR1 SGHRS and CDR2 YFSETQ. V was cut by 4 bases and J by 6 bases, with 10 bases left in between. The CDR3 has 13 residues. In DNA, the CDR3 is TGCGCCAGCAGCGGGGTAACGGCCGGGGAGCTGTTTTTT. As protein: CASSGVTAGELFF.

The chain employs TRBV24-1 and TRBJ2-5, with 9 bases lining up with TRBD1. CDR3 length: 15 amino acids. Germline V gene sequence: CDR1 KGHDR, CDR2 SFDVKD. V lost 4 bases and J lost 7; bases outside the gene matches: 9. In DNA form, the CDR3 reads TGTGCCACCAGTGAGAGGGGGACAGGGTTCGGGACCCAGTACTTC. Protein product: CATSERGTGFGTQYF.

This clonotype was seen many times. The chain recombines TRBV11-2 with TRBJ1-1; D is unresolved. Germline V lookup: CDR1 SGHAT, CDR2 FQNNGV. Trimming cost V 8 bases and J 8 bases, with 21 bases left between them. The CDR3 length is 14 residues. CDR3 DNA: TGTGCCAGCGGGCCGGAAACACCAAGTTCCGAAGCTTTCTTT. Protein sequence: CASGPETPSSEAFF.

This clonotype was counted many times. This sequence joins TRBV15 and TRBJ1-1, with 10 bases fitting TRBD1. Trimming at V came to 7 bases and at J to 1 base, leaving 6 bases not matched to a gene. The CDR3 is made up of 15 amino acids. Germline V gene data show CDR1 as LNHNV and CDR2 as YYDKDF (reference sequence). The CDR3 nucleotides read TGTGCCACCAACGACGACAGGGGGCGGAACACTGAAGCTTTCTTT. This gives the protein CATNDDRGRNTEAFF.

This clonotype was found many times. The rearrangement joins TRBV5-1 to TRBJ2-5; 11 positions agree with TRBD2. J lost 3 bases, V lost 2 bases, and 6 bases had no gene match. Germline-derived CDR1 and CDR2 are SGHRS and YFSETQ. The CDR3 is 16 residues long. CDR3 DNA sequence: TGCGCCAGCAGCTTCCGACTAGCGGGGTCAGAAGAGACCCAGTACTTC. It encodes CASSFRLAGSEETQYF.

This clonotype was counted a few times. The chain recombines TRBV4-1 with TRBJ1-1; D ambiguous. Trimming shortened V by 5 bases and J by 0 bases, and 10 bases separated the two germline ends. The V gene's germline CDR1 is MGHRA and CDR2 YSYEKL. The CDR3 is 14 residues long. The CDR3 region is CASSSRELNTEAFF. In DNA, the CDR3 is TGCGCCAGCAGCTCAAGAGAATTGAACACTGAAGCTTTCTTT.

There are a few counts of this clonotype. The rearrangement joins TRBV14 to TRBJ2-7; D is perhaps TRBD1 or TRBD2 (6 bases each). The CDR3 loop spans 13 amino acids. Germline CDR1 reads SGHDN; CDR2 reads FVKESK. V lost 4 bases and J 5 bases, leaving 12 bases between the germline ends. CDR3 DNA sequence: TGTGCCAGCAGCCGGTCCGGGGGCGACGAGCAGTACTTC. Amino acid sequence: CASSRSGGDEQYF. Full variable domain (outside the CDR3, taken from reference TRBV14 and TRBJ2-7): EAGVTQFPSHSVIEKGQTVTLRCDPISGHDNLYWYRRVMGKEIKFLLHFVKESKQDESGMPNNRFLAERTGGTYSTLKVQPAELEDSGVYFCASSRSGGDEQYFGPGTRLTVT.

Details on this clonotype: A much more abundant neighbour one base away suggests this may be a read error. The chain is built from TRBV18 and TRBJ2-5; D perhaps matches TRBD2 (5 bases). Germline assignment: CDR1 KGHSH and CDR2 LQKENI. This CDR3 comprises 14 residues. The CDR3 reads CVSSPPGAGETQYF. CDR3 nucleotide sequence: TGTGTCAGCTCACCGCCGGGTGCGGGCGAGACCCAGTACTTC.

This sequence joins TRBV11-2 and TRBJ1-2, with TRBD1 as a possible D gene (6 bases). V gave up 1 base and J gave up 3 bases, with 15 bases separating them. This CDR3 is built from 16 residues. Germline V gene lookup returns CDR1 SGHAT and CDR2 FQNNGV. The CDR3 DNA is TGTGCCAGCAGCTTAGTTTTACAGGGAGGGGACTATGGCTACACCTTC. It is translated as CASSLVLQGGDYGYTF.

This clonotype was picked up many times. This chain uses TRBV3-1 with TRBJ1-1; TRBD1 might be the D (5 bases). Between the trimmed V and J ends, which lost 1 base and 8 bases, there was a span of 17 bases. The germline V gene encodes CDR1 LGHDT and CDR2 YNNKEL (reference sequence). There are 15 residues in the CDR3. The CDR3 loop reads CASSQGRTTREEAFF. The CDR3 DNA sequence: TGTGCCAGCAGCCAAGGTCGGACAACGCGGGAAGAAGCTTTCTTT.

The chain recombines TRBV27 with TRBJ1-2, with D perhaps matching TRBD1 (5 bases). Germline-derived CDR1 and CDR2 are MNHEY and SMNVEV (reference sequence). The CDR3 totals 17 residues. V dropped 6 bases and J dropped 7 bases, with 27 bases sitting between them. CDR3 loop: CASSPLGGWGGPGGYTF. The CDR3 nucleotides read TGTGCCAGCAGCCCCCTGGGGGGATGGGGAGGACCCGGTGGCTACACCTTC.

This clonotype has a handful of counts. The rearrangement links TRBV9 to TRBJ2-2, with D unclear. With 0 bases removed from V and 6 bases from J, the gap between germline ends came to 3 bases. The CDR3 spans 12 residues. Germline V CDR1 and CDR2: SGDLS, YYNGEE. CDR3 residues: CASSVDSGELFF. The CDR3 nucleotides read TGTGCCAGCAGCGTAGATTCCGGGGAGCTGTTTTTT.

The chain joins TRBV7-2 to TRBJ2-5; 11 positions agree with TRBD2. The V gene end was trimmed by 2 bases and the J gene end by 6 bases; junction bases not matched to a gene: 5. Germline-derived CDR1 and CDR2 are SGHTA and FQGNSA. The CDR3 runs to 15 residues. The CDR3 protein is CASSLTSGGAQTQYF. The CDR3 DNA sequence: TGTGCCAGCAGCTTAACTAGCGGGGGCGCGCAGACCCAGTACTTC.

The sample holds many counts of this clonotype. V is TRBV19 and J is TRBJ1-5; D is perhaps TRBD1 (5 bases). Germline CDR1 reads LNHDA; CDR2 reads SQIVND (reference sequence). The CDR3 extends over 15 amino acids. V dropped 2 bases and J dropped 6 bases, with 14 bases sitting between them. DNA of the CDR3: TGTGCCAGTAGTATAAAGGGGCGTGAATTTCAGCCCCAGCATTTT. This gives the protein CASSIKGREFQPQHF.

This clonotype occurred many times. V and J are TRBV27 and TRBJ1-3; D perhaps matches TRBD1 (5 bases). CDR3 length equals 15 residues. Germline V gives CDR1 MNHEY, CDR2 SMNVEV (reference sequence). Trimming left V 5 bases short and J 0 bases short, with 11 bases between. The CDR3 loop reads CASSADGGSGNTIYF. CDR3 DNA: TGTGCCAGCAGTGCGGACGGGGGCTCTGGAAACACCATATATTTT.

This clonotype came up many times. The chain is built from TRBV5-1 and TRBJ1-1; D ambiguous. CDR1 SGHRS and CDR2 YFSETQ come from the germline V gene. V shed 7 bases and J shed 1 base, with 11 bases lying between them. This CDR3 is built from 13 residues. CDR3 in amino acids: CASQRRANTEAFF. CDR3 sequence (DNA): TGCGCCAGCCAACGTCGGGCGAACACTGAAGCTTTCTTT.